The clone carrying this TCR beta chain was found many times. Germline V gene data show CDR1 as MNHEY and CDR2 as SVGAGI. The CDR3 is 13 amino acids. Trimming cost V 5 bases and J 7 bases, with 12 bases left between them. This sample was taken from a study of spatial heterogeneity in lung cancer. Every TCR cDNA molecule bore a unique molecular identifier. TCRdb re-called the 5' RACE reads through MiXCR, storing one row per CDR3 protein. The sample lists tens of thousands of distinct CDR3 sequences; less than 9.5% were seen once. Time point defined: sample taken at primary tumor resection. The donors, fewer than 95 patients with untreated early-stage non-small cell lung cancer, provided the samples.

This clonotype was sampled from a female donor with early-stage non-small cell lung cancer. The sample in question was PBMCs, obtained at surgery. V and J are TRBV6-5 and TRBJ1-5, with a weak D call TRBD1 (5 bases). The CDR3 protein is CASSRTGVQPQHF. The CDR3 DNA reads TGTGCCAGCAGTCGGACGGGGGTACAGCCCCAGCATTTT.